This is a list of T cell receptor beta chains from one sample in a study of cytomegalovirus exposure and HLA in healthy donors. Repertoires were generated with immunoSEQ multiplex PCR, while TCRdb's copy carries only in-frame clones and drops some. The sample has around 90,000 clones, roughly 80% seen once. Material for sequencing was PBMCs. The source is a young woman in good health and CMV-seropositive. CDR3s include the opening cysteine and the closing phenylalanine or tryptophan. The D gene is left open where the match is weak. Clone size is shown for a subset of rows, as once, few, many or a class of expanded clone.

d_call	clone_size	v_call	j_call	cdr3_aa	cdr3_nt
.	.	TRBV6-1	TRBJ1-6	CASSVDQGIYNSPLHF	TGTGCCAGCAGTGTGGACCAGGGGATCTATAATTCACCCCTCCACTTT
.	.	TRBV14	TRBJ1-2	CASSQGIGRNYGYTF	TGTGCCAGCAGCCAAGGGATCGGGAGAAACTATGGCTACACCTTC
TRBD2	few	TRBV7-2	TRBJ2-1	CASSFTSGVYNEQFF	TGTGCCAGCAGCTTTACTAGCGGCGTCTACAATGAGCAGTTCTTC
TRBD2	.	TRBV10-3	TRBJ2-5	CAISESTLGAGEETQYF	TGTGCCATCAGTGAGTCGACTCTCGGAGCGGGGGAAGAGACCCAGTACTTC
TRBD1	.	TRBV9	TRBJ2-7	CASEKGTGTGTYEQYF	TGTGCCAGCGAGAAGGGGACCGGGACAGGTACCTACGAGCAGTACTTC
TRBD2	.	TRBV10-3	TRBJ2-2	CAISEPGLGSGELFF	TGTGCCATCAGTGAGCCGGGACTAGGATCCGGGGAGCTGTTTTTT
TRBD1	.	TRBV19	TRBJ1-2	CASRDRGNYGYTF	TGTGCCAGCAGGGACAGGGGCAACTATGGCTACACCTTC
.	.	TRBV28	TRBJ2-5	CAGSSGTGLGETQYF	TGTGCCGGGTCCTCCGGAACAGGGCTAGGTGAGACCCAGTACTTC
TRBD1	.	TRBV19	TRBJ1-5	CASGDRGDQPQHF	TGTGCCAGTGGGGACAGGGGGGATCAGCCCCAGCATTTT
.	.	TRBV21-1	TRBJ2-7	CASSDQGQGTPYEQYF	TGTGCCAGCAGCGATCAGGGACAGGGGACACCCTACGAGCAGTACTTC
TRBD2	.	TRBV6-6	TRBJ2-7	CASEGGGTYEQYF	TGTGCCAGCGAGGGCGGGGGAACCTACGAGCAGTACTTC
.	.	TRBV6-5	TRBJ2-7	CASRDNYEQYF	TGTGCCAGCAGGGACAACTACGAGCAGTACTTC
.	.	TRBV6-5	TRBJ2-7	CASLTSRGEQYF	TGTGCCAGCCTTACTAGTCGGGGCGAGCAGTACTTC
TRBD1	.	TRBV11-2	TRBJ1-2	CASSSRTGRTYGYTF	TGTGCCAGCAGCTCACGGACAGGCCGAACTTATGGCTACACCTTC
.	.	TRBV19	TRBJ1-5	CASASRIGTTQPQHF	TGTGCCAGTGCTAGTCGGATCGGGACTACTCAGCCCCAGCATTTT
.	.	TRBV25-1	TRBJ2-7	CASTAGTFRQYF	TGTGCCAGCACGGCCGGGACATTCAGGCAGTACTTC
.	.	TRBV5-1	TRBJ2-7	CASSFRGNEQYF	TGCGCCAGCAGCTTCCGGGGAAACGAGCAGTACTTC
TRBD1	once	TRBV9	TRBJ1-1	CASSEEGATEAFF	TGTGCCAGCAGCGAGGAGGGGGCCACTGAAGCTTTCTTT
TRBD1	.	TRBV6-6	TRBJ1-2	CASNPGQGSAGYTF	TGTGCCAGCAACCCCGGACAGGGATCGGCTGGCTACACCTTC
TRBD1	.	TRBV29-1	TRBJ1-1	CSVEGQANTEAFF	TGCAGCGTAGAAGGACAGGCGAACACTGAAGCTTTCTTT
.	.	TRBV7-8	TRBJ2-6	CASSLWANTGANVLTF	TGTGCCAGCAGCTTATGGGCAAATACTGGGGCCAACGTCCTGACTTTC
TRBD1	.	TRBV7-9	TRBJ1-2	CASSPDRVGYTF	TGTGCCAGCAGCCCTGACAGGGTTGGCTACACCTTC
TRBD1	.	TRBV30	TRBJ1-5	CAWSVGTGVFFNQPQHF	TGTGCCTGGAGTGTAGGGACAGGGGTTTTTTTCAATCAGCCCCAGCATTTT
TRBD2	.	TRBV6-6	TRBJ2-7	CASSWTSGGSYEQYF	TGTGCCAGCAGTTGGACTAGCGGGGGGTCCTACGAGCAGTACTTC
.	.	TRBV18	TRBJ2-7	CASSPGQQTYEQYF	TGTGCCAGCTCACCAGGGCAACAGACCTACGAGCAGTACTTC
.	once	TRBV11-2	TRBJ2-5	CASSRDTQETQYF	TGTGCCAGCAGCCGGGACACCCAAGAGACCCAGTACTTC
.	.	TRBV21-1	TRBJ1-6	CASSGGQPNNSPLHF	TGTGCCAGCAGTGGGGGACAGCCAAATAATTCACCCCTCCACTTT
TRBD1	once	TRBV27	TRBJ1-6	CASSLGSPGQGTSPLHF	TGTGCCAGCAGTTTAGGATCTCCGGGACAGGGAACTTCACCCCTCCACTTT
.	.	TRBV19	TRBJ1-4	CASSSIVRDEKLFF	TGTGCCAGTAGTAGCATCGTCAGGGATGAAAAACTGTTTTTT
TRBD1	.	TRBV6-1	TRBJ1-1	CASSEQGEGAFF	TGTGCCAGCAGTGAGCAGGGGGAAGGAGCTTTCTTT
TRBD2	.	TRBV7-2	TRBJ2-5	CASSREGGSAETQYF	TGTGCCAGCAGTCGAGAGGGAGGGTCTGCGGAGACCCAGTACTTC
TRBD2	.	TRBV19	TRBJ2-3	CASSIRGGSFTDTQYF	TGTGCCAGTAGTATAAGGGGCGGGAGCTTCACAGATACGCAGTATTTT
TRBD2	.	TRBV28	TRBJ2-4	CASRKRGGARGDIQYF	TGTGCCAGCAGGAAACGGGGGGGGGCGAGAGGGGACATTCAGTACTTC